These 31 T cell receptor beta chains came from one sample sequenced in a study of blood T cell repertoires in COVID-19 (dated by TCRdb to 2020 to 2022). Library generation was performed with the immunoSEQ multiplex PCR assay. TCRdb stores this immuneACCESS table with in-frame sequences only. Part of the clones is absent; in the studies checked, under half of the shortfall reflects unresolved V genes, and no reason is known for the rest. The table for this sample lists about 280,000 clones; 90% of them were counted only once. The ten largest clones capture 1.5% to 2% of the sample. The sequencing sample was made of PBMCs or T cells enriched from blood (not recorded which). All receptors derive from a woman under 30 with acute COVID-19.

CDR3 bases: TGTGCCATCAGTGGGACTAGCGGCAATGAGCAGTTCTTC. It specifies CAISGTSGNEQFF. The chain is built from TRBV10-3 and TRBJ2-1; 10 positions match TRBD2. The V gene end was trimmed by 4 bases and the J gene end by 6 bases; junction bases not matched to a gene: 0. Germline V lookup: CDR1 ENHRY, CDR2 SYGVKD. This CDR3 contains 13 residues.

This chain uses TRBV19 with TRBJ2-1; D remains unclear. The V end was cut by 1 base, the J end by 9 bases, with 7 bases between. The germline CDR1 and CDR2 sequences are LNHDA and SQIVND (reference sequence). This CDR3 is built from 12 residues. The CDR3, as DNA: TGTGCCAGTAGTATAGGCTTGAGTGAGCAGTTCTTC. The encoded protein is CASSIGLSEQFF.

The CDR3 region is CASTAGSSYEQYF. In DNA, the CDR3 is TGTGCCAGTACAGCGGGGAGCTCCTACGAGCAGTACTTC. This chain links TRBV19 with TRBJ2-7; 7 bases fit TRBD2. From germline, CDR1 is LNHDA and CDR2 SQIVND (reference sequence). The length of the CDR3 is 13 residues. The ends lost 7 bases at V and 0 bases at J; junction bases unmatched: 3.

V gene TRBV9 combines with J gene TRBJ2-2; 7 positions match TRBD2. Germline V gene sequence: CDR1 SGDLS, CDR2 YYNGEE. The length of the CDR3 is 15 residues. V was clipped by 7 bases and J by 7 bases; unmatched bases: 13. The CDR3 loop is CASHPGAGEGGELFF. Written as DNA, the CDR3 is TGTGCCAGCCACCCCGGGGCGGGAGAAGGCGGGGAGCTGTTTTTT. Complete variable domain (other parts from reference TRBV9 and TRBJ2-2): DSGVTQTPKHLITATGQRVTLRCSPRSGDLSVYWYQQSLDQGLQFLIQYYNGEERAKGNILERFSAQQFPDLHSELNLSSLELGDSALYFCASHPGAGEGGELFFGEGSRLTVL.

The chain has TRBV7-9 and TRBJ1-2, with D hard to call. Germline CDR1 SEHNR, CDR2 FQNEAQ (reference sequence). The CDR3 has 15 amino acids. The V gene lost 0 bases and the J gene lost 1 base, with 9 bases spanning the gap. This CDR3 reads CASSLANPVNYGYTF. The CDR3 DNA is TGTGCCAGCAGCTTAGCGAATCCAGTTAACTATGGCTACACCTTC.

This CDR3 is CASSPGVWNTEAFF. CDR3 DNA sequence: TGTGCCAGCAGCCCAGGGGTTTGGAACACTGAAGCTTTCTTT. The V gene is TRBV6-5, the J gene TRBJ1-1; a weak D match, TRBD1 (6 bases). The V end was cut by 6 bases, the J end by 1 base, with 12 bases between. This CDR3 has 14 amino acids. The germline gives CDR1 MNHEY, CDR2 SVGAGI.

V gene TRBV19 combines with J gene TRBJ1-1; 8 positions agree with TRBD1. J lost 4 bases, V lost 2 bases, and 9 bases had no gene match. This CDR3 region has 16 residues. Germline lookup yields CDR1 LNHDA and CDR2 SQIVND (reference sequence). Here the CDR3 reads CASSILGQGAGTEAFF. The DNA for the CDR3 is TGTGCCAGTAGTATACTCGGCCAGGGGGCTGGCACTGAAGCTTTCTTT.

This chain connects TRBV5-1 to TRBJ2-7, with D perhaps matching TRBD1 (6 bases). Germline V gene lookup returns CDR1 SGHRS and CDR2 YFSETQ. The length of the CDR3 is 14 residues. V dropped 4 bases and J dropped 0 bases, with 11 bases sitting between them. CDR3 amino acids: CASSPTGFSYEQYF. The CDR3 nucleotides are TGCGCCAGCAGCCCCACAGGGTTCTCCTACGAGCAGTACTTC. The full variable domain, its missing parts supplied by reference TRBV5-1 and TRBJ2-7, is KAGVTQTPRYLIKTRGQQVTLSCSPISGHRSVSWYQQTPGQGLQFLFEYFSETQRNKGNFPGRFSGRQFSNSRSEMNVSTLELGDSALYLCASSPTGFSYEQYFGPGTRLTVT.

The V call is TRBV30, the J call TRBJ2-7, with 8 bases that match TRBD1. The ends lost 0 bases at V and 3 bases at J; junction bases unmatched: 4. Germline V lookup: CDR1 GTSNPN, CDR2 SVGIG (reference sequence). This CDR3 is 14 amino acids long. In DNA form, the CDR3 reads TGTGCCTGGAGTGTAGGGACAGGTCTCTACGAGCAGTACTTC. It is translated as CAWSVGTGLYEQYF.

The chain combines TRBV18 with TRBJ2-7, with D possibly matching TRBD2 (5 bases). From germline, CDR1 is KGHSH and CDR2 LQKENI. CDR3 length: 14 amino acids. V was trimmed by 2 bases and J by 7 bases, leaving 15 bases between them. The CDR3 DNA follows: TGTGCCAGCTCACCATTGACGGGATCTGGGGAGCAGTACTTC. Its protein product is CASSPLTGSGEQYF.

This chain uses TRBV5-8 with TRBJ2-3; perhaps TRBD1 as D (5 bases). V dropped 6 bases and J dropped 2 bases, with 13 bases sitting between them. CDR3 length: 14 amino acids. Germline V CDR1 and CDR2: SGHTS, YDEGEE. The CDR3 loop reads CASKRGSNTDTQYF. In DNA, the CDR3 is TGTGCCAGCAAAAGGGGATCAAACACAGATACGCAGTATTTT.

The gene calls are TRBV6-5 and TRBJ1-2; the match to TRBD1 covers 9 bases. The ends lost 4 bases at V and 4 bases at J; junction bases unmatched: 7. Looked up from germline, CDR1 is MNHEY and CDR2 is SVGAGI. This CDR3 has 15 amino acids. The CDR3 nucleotides read TGTGCCAGCAGTTTATCGACAGGGGGAGGCTATGGCTACACCTTC. Translation: CASSLSTGGGYGYTF.

This sequence joins TRBV28 and TRBJ1-4; D perhaps matches TRBD1 (5 bases). Trimming took off 6 bases at V and 0 bases at J, with 11 bases between the two ends. The CDR3 loop spans 15 amino acids. Germline values: CDR1 MDHEN, CDR2 SYDVKM. The chain's CDR3 is CASSREGSTNEKLFF. The CDR3, as DNA: TGTGCCAGCAGCAGGGAGGGTTCAACTAATGAAAAACTGTTTTTT.

DNA for the CDR3: TGTGCCAGCAGCCAGTTCGCGGCAAGCACAGATACGCAGTATTTT. This sequence encodes CASSQFAASTDTQYF. The chain employs TRBV3-1 (or the pseudogene TRBV3-2) and TRBJ2-3, with D uncertain. Trimming pared 3 bases from V and 0 bases from J, leaving 10 bases between. The CDR3 totals 15 residues. Looked up from germline, CDR1 is LGHDT and CDR2 is YNNKEL (reference sequence).

The genes are TRBV5-1 and TRBJ2-1, with D tentatively TRBD2 (5 bases). V lost 5 bases and J lost 6, with 18 bases in between. Germline lookup yields CDR1 SGHRS and CDR2 YFSETQ. This CDR3 contains 15 residues. In DNA form, the CDR3 reads TGCGCCAGCAGGCCTGAGGTGCTAGCCCCCAATGAGCAGTTCTTC. It is translated as CASRPEVLAPNEQFF.

This chain links TRBV10-3 with TRBJ2-2; 8 nucleotides agree with TRBD2. V shed 0 bases, J shed 0 bases, and the junction held 6 bases outside the gene matches. The CDR3 has 18 amino acids. CDR1 is ENHRY, CDR2 SYGVKD, per germline. The CDR3 DNA follows: TGTGCCATCAGTGAGTCAACGTTAGCGGGAACGAACACCGGGGAGCTGTTTTTT. This translates into CAISESTLAGTNTGELFF.

This clone was detected a few times. This sequence joins TRBV29-1 and TRBJ2-1; 14 bases are a match to TRBD2. The ends lost 3 bases at V and 7 bases at J; junction bases unmatched: 2. CDR3 size: 14 residues. Germline CDR1 reads SQVTM; CDR2 reads ANQGSEA. The CDR3 sequence is CSVDGTSGSNEQFF. In nucleotides, the CDR3 is TGCAGCGTTGATGGGACTAGCGGGAGTAATGAGCAGTTCTTC.

The J gene is TRBJ1-1, the V gene TRBV9; D may be TRBD1 (6 bases). This CDR3 has 15 residues. CDR1 is SGDLS, CDR2 YYNGEE, per germline. Trimming removed 3 bases from V and 2 bases from J, with 14 bases in between. The DNA for the CDR3 is TGTGCCAGCAGCGGCGTGTCAGGGGCTAACACTGAAGCTTTCTTT. Translated, it gives CASSGVSGANTEAFF.

The V and J genes are TRBV3-1 (or the pseudogene TRBV3-2) and TRBJ1-1; TRBD1 is a possible D gene (5 bases). With 8 bases removed from V and 0 bases from J, the gap between germline ends came to 16 bases. This CDR3 spans 15 amino acids. Germline loops: CDR1 LGHDT, CDR2 YNNKEL (reference sequence). As DNA, the CDR3 is TGTGCCAGCTCCCCGGGACTGTCGATGAACACTGAAGCTTTCTTT. This sequence encodes CASSPGLSMNTEAFF.

The DNA for the CDR3 is TGTGCCAGCAGCTCCTGGTCGGGGAACACCGGGGAGCTGTTTTTT. It translates to CASSSWSGNTGELFF. This chain uses TRBV27 with TRBJ2-2, with D unclear. Looked up from germline, CDR1 is MNHEY and CDR2 is SMNVEV (reference sequence). The CDR3 has 15 amino acids. V lost 6 bases and J 1 base, leaving 12 bases between the germline ends.

This chain links TRBV30 with TRBJ1-2, with TRBD1 matching over 7 bases. The V gene's germline CDR1 is GTSNPN and CDR2 SVGIG (reference sequence). This CDR3 has 16 amino acids. J gave up 7 bases and V 0 bases, and 14 bases lay outside the gene matches. The CDR3 bases are TGTGCCTGGAGTGTGTACTGGGACAGCCACCCACGTGGCTACACCTTC. This gives the protein CAWSVYWDSHPRGYTF.

The V and J genes are TRBV7-9 and TRBJ2-1; maybe TRBD1 (6 bases). The germline CDR1 and CDR2 sequences are SEHNR and FQNEAQ (reference sequence). This CDR3 spans 13 amino acids. The V and J ends lost 6 bases and 9 bases respectively, with 15 bases between them. Written as DNA, the CDR3 is TGTGCCAGCAGTCTAGTGGGGGCGGGTGAGCAGTTCTTC. As protein: CASSLVGAGEQFF. The variable domain in full, with the rest retrieved from reference TRBV7-9 and TRBJ2-1, is DTGVSQNPRHKITKRGQNVTFRCDPISEHNRLYWYRQTLGQGPEFLTYFQNEAQLEKSRLLSDRFSAERPKGSFSTLEIQRTEQGDSAMYLCASSLVGAGEQFFGPGTRLTVL.

This sequence joins TRBV11-2 and TRBJ2-5, with TRBD1 as a possible D gene (6 bases). Germline V lookup: CDR1 SGHAT, CDR2 FQNNGV. The V and J ends lost 0 bases and 2 bases respectively, with 10 bases between them. There are 15 residues in the CDR3. The CDR3 loop reads CASSLDPGAQETQYF. CDR3 nucleotides: TGTGCCAGCAGCTTAGACCCAGGGGCACAAGAGACCCAGTACTTC.

CDR3: CASSLRGSGNQPQHF. The CDR3, as DNA: TGTGCCAGCAGTTTGAGAGGGTCGGGCAATCAGCCCCAGCATTTT. This rearrangement joins TRBV27 to TRBJ1-5; no clear D gene. CDR1 MNHEY and CDR2 SMNVEV come from the germline V gene (reference sequence). The CDR3 has 15 residues. Trimming removed 3 bases from V and 2 bases from J, with 11 bases in between.

The chain combines TRBV13 with TRBJ2-7; 7 bases are a match to TRBD2. The germline V gene has CDR1 PRHDT and CDR2 FYEKMQ (reference sequence). This CDR3 contains 16 residues. With 2 bases clipped from V and 2 bases from J, the junction kept 9 bases outside the gene matches. The CDR3 nucleotides read TGTGCCAGCAGCTTAAGGGTGGGGGGGGACCCCTACGAGCAGTACTTC. Protein product: CASSLRVGGDPYEQYF.

This clone was seen just once. J is TRBJ2-7 and V is TRBV19, with D possibly being TRBD1 (6 bases). Trimming removed 3 bases from V and 5 bases from J, with 14 bases in between. The CDR3 has 14 amino acids. Germline CDR1 is LNHDA and CDR2 is SQIVND (reference sequence). The CDR3 coding sequence is TGTGCCAGTAGTATGTCGAACAGGGCCCACGAGCAGTACTTC. Translated, it gives CASSMSNRAHEQYF.

The chain employs TRBV19 and TRBJ2-5; the match to TRBD2 covers 11 bases. Looked up from germline, CDR1 is LNHDA and CDR2 is SQIVND (reference sequence). V dropped 5 bases and J dropped 2; count of bases not matched to a gene: 10. This CDR3 spans 17 amino acids. The CDR3 DNA is TGTGCCAGTAGTGGTCTCGGGGGACTAGCGGTACAAGAGACCCAGTACTTC. It encodes CASSGLGGLAVQETQYF.

This chain connects TRBV6-1 to TRBJ2-5; TRBD2 agrees at 10 bases. The CDR3 loop spans 17 amino acids. V dropped 1 base and J dropped 5; count of bases not matched to a gene: 10. Germline V gene data show CDR1 as MNHNS and CDR2 as SASEGT. CDR3 loop: CASSEGGSGRAVETQYF. CDR3 sequence (DNA): TGTGCCAGCAGTGAAGGGGGAAGCGGGAGGGCCGTGGAGACCCAGTACTTC.

The chain links TRBV5-1 to TRBJ2-6, with TRBD1 identical over 7 bases. CDR3 length: 18 amino acids. CDR1 is SGHRS and CDR2 is YFSETQ in the germline V gene. The ends lost 0 bases at V and 2 bases at J; junction bases unmatched: 8. The CDR3 DNA sequence: TGCGCCAGCAGCTTGGTAGTTCCAACAGGGGCTGGGGCCAACGTCCTGACTTTC. Translating gives CASSLVVPTGAGANVLTF.

CDR3 nucleotides: TGTGCCAGCAGCTTGCGGACAGGGGTGTTCTCTGGCTACACCTTC. Encoded protein: CASSLRTGVFSGYTF. The V and J genes are TRBV5-6 and TRBJ1-2; the match to TRBD1 covers 9 bases. The CDR3 sequence is 15 residues long. J gave up 7 bases and V 1 base, and 8 bases lay outside the gene matches. Germline V CDR1 and CDR2: SGHDT, YYEEEE.

V and J are TRBV29-1 and TRBJ2-7; D is undetermined. V lost 4 bases, J lost 6 bases, and 13 bases lay in between. The CDR3 spans 12 residues. CDR1 and CDR2 (germline): SQVTM, ANQGSEA. CDR3 coding DNA: TGCAGCGTTGTTAGTCGATTCGCCGAGCAGTACTTC. Translating it yields CSVVSRFAEQYF.